A selection of T cell receptor beta chains follows, all from one sample in a study of T-cell reconstitution after alpha-beta-depleted transplantation in children. TCRdb redid the calling of the PCR reads with MiXCR, one entry per CDR3 protein. This table has over 100,000 distinct CDR3 sequences, 10% appearing once. Sequenced here: PBMCs, sampled before TCRalphabeta/CD19-depleted stem cell transplant. Every receptor here comes from a boy younger than 10 with acute lymphoblastic leukemia, due to receive a stem cell transplant. Each CDR3 is given with its conserved first and last residue. D genes are given only for firm matches. Size values are once, few and many counts, or a class for expanded clones, and some rows have none.

>TRBV20-1|few|TRBD1|TRBJ2-7
CSGGDRGSYEQYF
TGCAGTGGGGGGGACAGGGGGTCCTACGAGCAGTACTTC
>TRBV6-2/TRBV6-3|-|-|TRBJ2-1
CASSYVGPHNEQFF
TGTGCCAGCAGTTATGTAGGCCCCCACAATGAGCAGTTCTTC
>TRBV6-1|-|-|TRBJ2-5
CASSEVDQGRPYF
TGTGCCAGCAGTGAAGTAGACCAGGGCCGTCCTTACTTC
>TRBV7-9|-|-|TRBJ1-2
CASSPRDNYGYTF
TGTGCCAGCAGCCCCCGGGACAACTATGGCTACACCTTC
>TRBV7-3|-|TRBD2|TRBJ2-2
CASSRGTSGSRFAGELFF
TGTGCCAGCAGCCGAGGGACTAGCGGGAGTCGGTTCGCCGGGGAGCTGTTTTTT
>TRBV7-8|few|-|TRBJ2-1
CASNPMGRNYNEQFF
TGTGCCAGCAACCCAATGGGGCGCAACTACAATGAGCAGTTCTTC
>TRBV2|-|-|TRBJ2-7
CASRLGATSYEQYF
TGTGCCAGCAGGCTGGGGGCGACTTCCTACGAGCAGTACTTC
>TRBV7-6|-|TRBD2|TRBJ2-1
CASSLASAGGVSAQFF
TGTGCCAGCAGCTTAGCTTCAGCGGGAGGGGTGAGTGCGCAGTTCTTC
>TRBV12-3/TRBV12-4|few|-|TRBJ2-3
CASSFTSRRSTDTQYF
TGTGCCAGCAGTTTCACTTCTAGGCGGTCCACAGATACGCAGTATTTT
>TRBV6-1|-|-|TRBJ1-5
CASREGGRNQPQHF
TGTGCCAGCAGGGAGGGGGGGAGGAATCAGCCCCAGCATTTT